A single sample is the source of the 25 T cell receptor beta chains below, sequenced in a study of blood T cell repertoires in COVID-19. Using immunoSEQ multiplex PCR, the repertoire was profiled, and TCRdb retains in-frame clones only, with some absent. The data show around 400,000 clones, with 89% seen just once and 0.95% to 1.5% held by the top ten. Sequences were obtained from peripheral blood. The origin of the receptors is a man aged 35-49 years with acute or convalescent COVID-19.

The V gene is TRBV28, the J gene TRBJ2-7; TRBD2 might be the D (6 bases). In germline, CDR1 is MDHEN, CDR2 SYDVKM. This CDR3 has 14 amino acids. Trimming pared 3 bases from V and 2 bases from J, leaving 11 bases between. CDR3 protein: CASSFGTGTYEQYF. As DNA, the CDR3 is TGTGCCAGCAGTTTCGGGACTGGGACCTACGAGCAGTACTTC.

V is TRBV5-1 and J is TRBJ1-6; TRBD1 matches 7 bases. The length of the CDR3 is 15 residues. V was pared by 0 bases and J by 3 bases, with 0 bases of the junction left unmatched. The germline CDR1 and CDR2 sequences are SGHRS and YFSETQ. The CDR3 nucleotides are TGCGCCAGCAGCTTGGACAGGGGCTATAATTCACCCCTCCACTTT. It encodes CASSLDRGYNSPLHF.

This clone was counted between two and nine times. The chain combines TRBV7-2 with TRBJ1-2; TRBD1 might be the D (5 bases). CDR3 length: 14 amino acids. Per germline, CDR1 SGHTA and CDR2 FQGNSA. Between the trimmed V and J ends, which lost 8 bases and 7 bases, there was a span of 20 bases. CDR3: CASSFGGTRGGYTF. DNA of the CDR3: TGTGCCAGCTCCTTTGGGGGGACGAGAGGTGGCTACACCTTC.

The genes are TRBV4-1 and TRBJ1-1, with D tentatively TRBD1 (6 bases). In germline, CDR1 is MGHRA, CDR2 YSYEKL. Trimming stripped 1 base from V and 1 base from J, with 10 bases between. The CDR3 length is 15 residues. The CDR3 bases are TGCGCCAGCAGCCAAGCAACAGGGAGGAACACTGAAGCTTTCTTT. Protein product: CASSQATGRNTEAFF.

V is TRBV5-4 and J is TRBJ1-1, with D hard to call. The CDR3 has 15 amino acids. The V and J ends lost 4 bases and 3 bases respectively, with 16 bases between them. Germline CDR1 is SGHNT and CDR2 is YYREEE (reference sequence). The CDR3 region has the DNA TGTGCCAGCAGCCGAAAGTCCCTGGTAGACACTGAAGCTTTCTTT. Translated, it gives CASSRKSLVDTEAFF.

CDR3 amino acids: CASSYFPGAGNTIYF. CDR3 coding DNA: TGTGCCAGCAGTTATTTTCCGGGAGCTGGAAACACCATATATTTT. This chain uses TRBV7-9 with TRBJ1-3; D is undetermined. The germline V and J ends were trimmed by 6 bases and 2 bases, with 14 bases remaining between them. CDR3 length equals 15 residues. Germline CDR1 and CDR2: SEHNR and FQNEAQ (reference sequence).

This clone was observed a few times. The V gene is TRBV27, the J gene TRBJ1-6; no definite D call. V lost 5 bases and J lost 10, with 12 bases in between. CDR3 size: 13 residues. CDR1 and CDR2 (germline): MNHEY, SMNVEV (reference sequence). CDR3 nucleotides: TGTGCCAGCAGTGCGCCGGCCGGGTCACCCCTCCACTTT. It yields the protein CASSAPAGSPLHF.

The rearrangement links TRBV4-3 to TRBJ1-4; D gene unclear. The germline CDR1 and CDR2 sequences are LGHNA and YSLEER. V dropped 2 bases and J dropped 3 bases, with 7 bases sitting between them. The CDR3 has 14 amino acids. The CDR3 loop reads CASSQTAANEKLFF. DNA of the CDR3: TGCGCCAGCAGCCAAACAGCGGCTAATGAAAAACTGTTTTTT.

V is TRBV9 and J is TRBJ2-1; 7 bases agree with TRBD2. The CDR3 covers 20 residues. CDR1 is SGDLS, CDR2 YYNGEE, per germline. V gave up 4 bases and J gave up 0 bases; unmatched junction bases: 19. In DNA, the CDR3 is TGTGCCAGCAGCCATTGGGCTTCTTTGGCTAGCGGACCCTCCTACAATGAGCAGTTCTTC. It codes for CASSHWASLASGPSYNEQFF.

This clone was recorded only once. CDR3 bases: TGCGCCAGCAGCTACCGGGACTACCTTCACGAGCAGTACTTC. Translating it yields CASSYRDYLHEQYF. The V and J genes are TRBV5-1 and TRBJ2-7; 7 positions match TRBD2. J lost 5 bases, V lost 3 bases, and 8 bases had no gene match. This CDR3 comprises 14 residues. Per the germline V gene, CDR1 is SGHRS and CDR2 is YFSETQ.

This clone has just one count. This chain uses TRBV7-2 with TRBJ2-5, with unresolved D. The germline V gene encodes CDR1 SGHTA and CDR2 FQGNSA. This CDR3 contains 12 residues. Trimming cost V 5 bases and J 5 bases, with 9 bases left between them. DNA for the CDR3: TGTGCCAGCAGCGCCCAGGCGGAGACCCAGTACTTC. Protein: CASSAQAETQYF.

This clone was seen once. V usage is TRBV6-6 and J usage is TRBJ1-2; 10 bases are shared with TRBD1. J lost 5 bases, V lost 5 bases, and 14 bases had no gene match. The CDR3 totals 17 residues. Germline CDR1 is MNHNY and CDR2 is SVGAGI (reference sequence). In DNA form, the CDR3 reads TGTGCCAGCAGTCGACGGGACAGGGGCCCTGTTAGGTATGGCTACACCTTC. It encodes CASSRRDRGPVRYGYTF.

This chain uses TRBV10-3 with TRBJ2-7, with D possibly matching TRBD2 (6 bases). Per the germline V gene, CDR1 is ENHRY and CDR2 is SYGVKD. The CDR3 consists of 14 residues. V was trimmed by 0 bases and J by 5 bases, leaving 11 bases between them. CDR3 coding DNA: TGTGCCATCAGTGAGTCAGGAGGGTGGGACGAGCAGTACTTC. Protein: CAISESGGWDEQYF.

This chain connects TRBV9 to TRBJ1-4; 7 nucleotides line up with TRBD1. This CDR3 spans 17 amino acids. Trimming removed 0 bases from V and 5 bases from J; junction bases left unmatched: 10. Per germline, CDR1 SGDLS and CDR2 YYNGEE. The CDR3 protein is CASSVGSQGDSNEKLFF. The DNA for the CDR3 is TGTGCCAGCAGCGTAGGTTCTCAGGGGGATTCAAATGAAAAACTGTTTTTT.

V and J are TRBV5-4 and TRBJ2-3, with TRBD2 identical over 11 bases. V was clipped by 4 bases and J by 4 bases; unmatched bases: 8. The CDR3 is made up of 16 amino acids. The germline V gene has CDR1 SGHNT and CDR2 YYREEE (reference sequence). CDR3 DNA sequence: TGTGCCAGCAGCCCGGGGACTAGCGGTCGTGCAGATACGCAGTATTTT. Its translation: CASSPGTSGRADTQYF.

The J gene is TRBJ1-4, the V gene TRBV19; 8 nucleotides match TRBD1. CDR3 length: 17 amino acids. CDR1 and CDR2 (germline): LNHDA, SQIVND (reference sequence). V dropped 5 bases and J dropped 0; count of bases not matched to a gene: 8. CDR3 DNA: TGTGCCAGTAGTGGAGGGACAGGTCGGACAACTAATGAAAAACTGTTTTTT. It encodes CASSGGTGRTTNEKLFF. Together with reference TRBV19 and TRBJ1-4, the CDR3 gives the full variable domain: DGGITQSPKYLFRKEGQNVTLSCEQNLNHDAMYWYRQDPGQGLRLIYYSQIVNDFQKGDIAEGYSVSREKKESFPLTVTSAQKNPTAFYLCASSGGTGRTTNEKLFFGSGTQLSVL.

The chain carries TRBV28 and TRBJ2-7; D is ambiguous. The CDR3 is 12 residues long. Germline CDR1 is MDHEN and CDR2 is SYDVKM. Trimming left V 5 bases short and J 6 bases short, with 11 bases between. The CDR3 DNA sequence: TGTGCCAGCAGTCATCCGAGTCGCGAGCAGTACTTC. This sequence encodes CASSHPSREQYF. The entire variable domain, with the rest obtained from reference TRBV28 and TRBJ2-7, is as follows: DVKVTQSSRYLVKRTGEKVFLECVQDMDHENMFWYRQDPGLGLRLIYFSYDVKMKEKGDIPEGYSVSREKKERFSLILESASTNQTSMYLCASSHPSREQYFGPGTRLTVT.

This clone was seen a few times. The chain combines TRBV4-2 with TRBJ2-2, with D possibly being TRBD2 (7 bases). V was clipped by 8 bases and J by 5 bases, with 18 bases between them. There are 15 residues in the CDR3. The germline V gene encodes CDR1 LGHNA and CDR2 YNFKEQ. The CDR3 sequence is CASADEGGGTGELFF. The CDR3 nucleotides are TGTGCCAGCGCGGACGAGGGAGGGGGTACCGGGGAGCTGTTTTTT.

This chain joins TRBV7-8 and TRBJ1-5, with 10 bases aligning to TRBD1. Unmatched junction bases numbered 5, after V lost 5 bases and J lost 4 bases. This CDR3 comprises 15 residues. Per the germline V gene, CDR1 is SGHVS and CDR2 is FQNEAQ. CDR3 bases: TGTGCCAGCAGCCCGGGACAGGGGCGTAATCAGCCCCAGCATTTT. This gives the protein CASSPGQGRNQPQHF.

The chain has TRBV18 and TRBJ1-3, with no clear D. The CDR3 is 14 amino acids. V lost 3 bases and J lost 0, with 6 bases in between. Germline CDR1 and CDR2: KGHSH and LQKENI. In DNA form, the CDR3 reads TGTGCCAGCTCACCTCGGGACTCTGGAAACACCATATATTTT. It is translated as CASSPRDSGNTIYF.

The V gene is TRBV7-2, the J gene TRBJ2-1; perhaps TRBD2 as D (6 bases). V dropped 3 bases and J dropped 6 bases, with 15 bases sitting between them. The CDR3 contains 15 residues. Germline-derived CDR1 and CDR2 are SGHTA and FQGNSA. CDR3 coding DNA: TGTGCCAGCAGCTTCTTATCGGGGGAGTTCAATGAGCAGTTCTTC. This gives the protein CASSFLSGEFNEQFF.

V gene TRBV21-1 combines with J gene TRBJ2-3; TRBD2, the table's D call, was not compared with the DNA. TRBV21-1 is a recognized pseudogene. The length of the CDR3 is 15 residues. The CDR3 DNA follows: TGTGCCAGCAGGAGGAGCGGGGGGGCCCCAGATACGCAGTATTTT. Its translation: CASRRSGGAPDTQYF.

The CDR3 is CASVDTEAFF. The CDR3 DNA is TGTGCCAGCGTCGACACTGAAGCTTTCTTT. The chain carries TRBV28 and TRBJ1-1; D is ambiguous. The CDR3 extends over 10 amino acids. V lost 8 bases to trimming and J lost 3 bases, with 4 bases between them. Germline V gives CDR1 MDHEN, CDR2 SYDVKM.

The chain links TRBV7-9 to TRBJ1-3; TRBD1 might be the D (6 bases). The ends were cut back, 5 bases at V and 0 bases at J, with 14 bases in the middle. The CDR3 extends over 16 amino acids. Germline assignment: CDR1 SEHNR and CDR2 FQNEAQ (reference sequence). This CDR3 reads CASSDFTGLSGNTIYF. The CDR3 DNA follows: TGTGCCAGCAGCGACTTTACAGGGCTCTCTGGAAACACCATATATTTT.

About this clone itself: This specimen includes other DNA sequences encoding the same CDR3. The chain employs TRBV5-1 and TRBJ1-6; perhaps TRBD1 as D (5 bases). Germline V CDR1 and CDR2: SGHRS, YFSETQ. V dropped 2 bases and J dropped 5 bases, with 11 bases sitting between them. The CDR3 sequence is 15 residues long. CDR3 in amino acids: CASSLAGRDNSPLHF. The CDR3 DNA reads TGCGCCAGCAGCTTAGCGGGGCGCGATAATTCACCCCTCCACTTT.